Below are 16 T cell receptor beta chains sequenced from a single sample in a study of T cell responses to AZD1222 COVID-19 vaccine. Repertoires were generated with immunoSEQ multiplex PCR, while TCRdb's copy carries only in-frame clones and drops some. The repertoire holds about 73,000 clones, with around 82% as singletons. Sequencing was performed on peripheral blood, taken 28 days after the second AZD1222 dose. Every receptor here comes from an adult who received the AZD1222 COVID-19 vaccine.

The chain employs TRBV6-5 and TRBJ1-2, with D possibly TRBD1 on 6 matching bases. Between the trimmed V and J ends, which lost 6 bases and 0 bases, there was a span of 11 bases. The CDR3 sequence is 14 residues long. Germline CDR1 and CDR2: MNHEY and SVGAGI. CDR3 coding DNA: TGTGCCAGCAGGACAGGTGGCTCTAACTATGGCTACACCTTC. This sequence encodes CASRTGGSNYGYTF.

The chain joins TRBV28 to TRBJ1-5; D may be TRBD1 (5 bases). The V end was cut by 3 bases, the J end by 3 bases, with 18 bases between. CDR3 length: 17 amino acids. Germline-derived CDR1 and CDR2 are MDHEN and SYDVKM. CDR3 sequence reads: CASSFLQGLTFNQPQHF. The CDR3 nucleotides read TGTGCCAGCAGTTTTCTGCAGGGCCTAACTTTCAATCAGCCCCAGCATTTT.

The chain has TRBV18 and TRBJ2-7; TRBD1 matches 9 bases. V was clipped by 4 bases and J by 6 bases; unmatched bases: 7. This CDR3 comprises 14 residues. The germline CDR1 and CDR2 sequences are KGHSH and LQKENI. CDR3 sequence (DNA): TGTGCCAGCTCACTCGGACAGGGGAAGACCGAGCAGTACTTC. Protein: CASSLGQGKTEQYF.

This chain links TRBV6-2 or TRBV6-3 with TRBJ2-5; D may be TRBD2 (6 bases). Trimming removed 3 bases at V and 2 bases at J, with 10 bases between. Germline CDR1 is MNHEY and CDR2 is SVGEGT. This CDR3 is 14 amino acids long. CDR3 loop: CASSYGGIQETQYF. The CDR3 DNA follows: TGTGCCAGCAGTTATGGCGGGATACAAGAGACCCAGTACTTC.

This clone has only a few counts. The gene calls are TRBV5-4 and TRBJ2-7; D is undetermined. V was pared by 5 bases and J by 3 bases, with 15 bases between. The CDR3 covers 14 residues. Germline CDR1 and CDR2: SGHNT and YYREEE (reference sequence). The CDR3 loop reads CASSSQALLYEQYF. CDR3 in DNA: TGTGCCAGCAGTTCCCAGGCGCTTCTCTACGAGCAGTACTTC.

The V call is TRBV20-1, the J call TRBJ2-1, with D possibly TRBD2 on 6 matching bases. The CDR3 runs 11 residues. Germline CDR1 reads DFQATT; CDR2 reads SNEGSKA (reference sequence). V was trimmed by 6 bases and J by 15 bases, leaving 18 bases between them. The DNA of the CDR3 is TGCAGTGCCCTCAGTAGGGACTGGGGGTTCTTC. Its translation is CSALSRDWGFF.

The chain recombines TRBV6-5 with TRBJ2-1; TRBD2 matches 10 bases. The trim removed 4 bases at V and 8 bases at J, leaving 5 bases unmatched. CDR1 MNHEY and CDR2 SVGAGI come from the germline V gene. CDR3 size: 14 residues. CDR3 amino acids: CASSSGLAVDEQFF. CDR3 bases: TGTGCCAGCAGTTCAGGACTAGCGGTCGATGAGCAGTTCTTC.

The V and J genes are TRBV18 and TRBJ2-1; TRBD2 matches at 9 bases. The CDR3 has 17 residues. CDR1 and CDR2 from the germline V gene are KGHSH and LQKENI. Losses at the gene ends were 0 bases for V and 5 bases for J; bases not matched to a gene: 8. CDR3 nucleotides: TGTGCCAGCTCACCACCTCAGCGGGAGGCAAACAACAATGAGCAGTTCTTC. It codes for CASSPPQREANNNEQFF.

V usage is TRBV27 and J usage is TRBJ2-1; 8 bases map to TRBD2. J lost 5 bases, V lost 2 bases, and 5 bases had no gene match. Germline values: CDR1 MNHEY, CDR2 SMNVEV (reference sequence). The CDR3 runs to 15 residues. CDR3 residues: CASSLSTSGDNEQFF. For the CDR3, the DNA is TGTGCCAGCAGTTTAAGCACTAGCGGAGACAATGAGCAGTTCTTC.

This sequence joins TRBV11-2 and TRBJ2-3; 14 bases are shared with TRBD2. With V trimmed by 6 bases and J by 5 bases, 4 bases remained unmatched. Germline CDR1 reads SGHAT; CDR2 reads FQNNGV. The length of the CDR3 is 15 residues. The CDR3 nucleotides are TGTGCCAGCAGGAGGACTAGCGGGGGGATAGATACGCAGTATTTT. Encoded protein: CASRRTSGGIDTQYF.

This rearrangement joins TRBV4-3 to TRBJ2-1; the match to TRBD2 covers 11 bases. Trimming took 0 bases from V and 4 from J; bases not matched to a gene: 5. The CDR3 sequence is 17 residues long. CDR1 and CDR2 (germline): LGHNA, YSLEER. In nucleotides, the CDR3 is TGCGCCAGCAGCCAAGAAACTAGCGGGAGTTGGTACAATGAGCAGTTCTTC. Protein: CASSQETSGSWYNEQFF.

V is TRBV13 and J is TRBJ1-2; maybe TRBD1 (5 bases). V was cut by 8 bases and J by 3 bases, with 13 bases left in between. Germline-derived CDR1 and CDR2 are PRHDT and FYEKMQ (reference sequence). There are 13 residues in the CDR3. CDR3 in amino acids: CASGSGTDYGYTF. Here the CDR3 DNA reads TGTGCCAGCGGTTCAGGGACGGACTATGGCTACACCTTC.

A few counts support this clone. This chain joins TRBV7-8 and TRBJ1-1; perhaps TRBD1 as D (5 bases). V was shortened by 5 bases and J by 3 bases, with 22 bases between the two germline ends. Germline V CDR1 and CDR2: SGHVS, FQNEAQ. The CDR3 runs to 17 residues. The CDR3 region is CASSRQRRGRGDTEAFF. The CDR3 nucleotides read TGTGCCAGCAGCCGCCAACGACGGGGTAGGGGAGACACTGAAGCTTTCTTT.

V is TRBV10-1 and J is TRBJ2-1; 8 positions agree with TRBD2. Germline CDR1 WNHNN, CDR2 SYGVQD (reference sequence). Unmatched junction bases numbered 8, after V lost 4 bases and J lost 6 bases. The CDR3 is 15 amino acids. In DNA form, the CDR3 reads TGCGCCAGCAGTGTGGGGACTAGACATCCCAATGAGCAGTTCTTC. Protein sequence: CASSVGTRHPNEQFF.

This clone is a singleton in its sample. The CDR3 reads CASSPGTGANQPQHF. The CDR3 coding sequence is TGTGCCAGCAGTCCCGGGACAGGGGCCAATCAGCCCCAGCATTTT. V and J are TRBV6-5 and TRBJ1-5; 10 nucleotides match TRBD1. Per germline, CDR1 MNHEY and CDR2 SVGAGI. Losses at the gene ends were 5 bases for V and 3 bases for J; bases not matched to a gene: 4. The CDR3 contains 15 residues.

V usage is TRBV19 and J usage is TRBJ1-2; the match to TRBD1 covers 11 bases. This CDR3 spans 13 amino acids. Trimming removed 6 bases from V and 8 bases from J; junction bases left unmatched: 5. CDR1 LNHDA and CDR2 SQIVND come from the germline V gene (reference sequence). As DNA, the CDR3 is TGTGCCAGTAGGAGGACAGGGGGCGGAGGCTACACCTTC. It encodes CASRRTGGGGYTF.